The rows below give T cell receptor beta chains drawn from one sample of a study of CD8+ T cells in alopecia areata. Profiled with immunoSEQ multiplex PCR; TCRdb holds only in-frame clones, not every one. Of 150,000 to 200,000 clones in the sample, roughly 70% were seen once. Source: CD4+ T cells sorted from blood, taken at approximately week 49, from a patient treated with tofacitinib. These TCRs come from a human donor with alopecia areata. Both conserved end residues are part of each CDR3. D genes are given only for firm matches. The listing skips clone size in some rows; elsewhere it reads once, few, many or a size class.

NA,TRBJ1-2,TRBV14,NA,TGTGCCAGCAGCCAAGACAGGGCAAACTATGGCTACACCTTC,CASSQDRANYGYTF
TRBD1,TRBJ1-5,TRBV2,NA,TGTGCCAGCAGTGAGGGCGGACAGGATCAGCCCCAGCATTTT,CASSEGGQDQPQHF
TRBD1,TRBJ2-2,TRBV9,NA,TGTGCCAGCAGCGTAGATGCACTAGGGACAGGGGAAAGAGGGGAGCTGTTTTTT,CASSVDALGTGERGELFF
NA,TRBJ2-3,TRBV15,NA,TGTGCCACCAGCAGAGGCACAGATACGCAGTATTTT,CATSRGTDTQYF
NA,TRBJ1-1,TRBV29-1,few,TGCAGCGTTGACAGGAACACTGAAGCTTTCTTT,CSVDRNTEAFF
NA,TRBJ1-1,TRBV10-3,NA,TGTGCCATCAGTGTTAATATGAACACTGAAGCTTTCTTT,CAISVNMNTEAFF
NA,TRBJ2-4,TRBV15,once,TGTGCCACCAGCAGAGGTGAGGTTTGGAGCATTCAGTACTTC,CATSRGEVWSIQYF
TRBD1,TRBJ1-2,TRBV7-9,many,TGTGCCAGCAGCCGGGACAGGAACTATTTAGACTATGGCTACACCTTC,CASSRDRNYLDYGYTF
NA,TRBJ2-3,TRBV7-2,NA,TGTGCCAGCAGCCCCTACGGAGATACGCAGTATTTT,CASSPYGDTQYF
NA,TRBJ1-1,TRBV30,once,TGTGCCTGGAGTTCAAGGGGTCTGGGGAACACTGAAGCTTTCTTT,CAWSSRGLGNTEAFF
NA,TRBJ1-4,TRBV7-2,few,TGTGCCAGCAGCTTAGTGGCGGGTAATAATGAAAAACTGTTTTTT,CASSLVAGNNEKLFF
NA,TRBJ2-5,TRBV30,NA,TGTGCCTGGAAAGACAATCAAGAGACCCAGTACTTC,CAWKDNQETQYF
NA,TRBJ2-7,TRBV28,few,TGTGCCAGCAGTTTCGCTTGGTACGAGCAGTACTTC,CASSFAWYEQYF
NA,TRBJ1-2,TRBV6-6,few,TGTGCCAGCAGTCCGTTGACGGGTGGCTACACCTTC,CASSPLTGGYTF
NA,TRBJ2-5,TRBV29-1,NA,TGCAGCGTTCTGACACCGGCGGGTGAGACCCAGTACTTC,CSVLTPAGETQYF
NA,TRBJ1-2,TRBV30,NA,TGTGCTTTGACATTTTCCTATGGCTACACCTTC,CALTFSYGYTF
TRBD1,TRBJ2-5,TRBV27,NA,TGTGCCAGCAGTACACAGGGGGCGGGTGAGACCCAGTACTTC,CASSTQGAGETQYF
NA,TRBJ2-2,TRBV4-3,once,TGCGCCAGCAGCCAAGAGTGGGGTAGCACCGGGGAGCTGTTTTTT,CASSQEWGSTGELFF
NA,TRBJ2-3,TRBV29-1,NA,TGCAGCGTTCTCAACACAGATACGCAGTATTTT,CSVLNTDTQYF
NA,TRBJ2-5,TRBV5-1,NA,TGCGCCAGCAGCTTGGGGACATGGTGGGAGACCCAGTACTTC,CASSLGTWWETQYF
TRBD2,TRBJ2-5,TRBV7-2,many,TGTGCCAGCAGCTTAGGGACTAGCGGGGGGCAAGAGACCCAGTACTTC,CASSLGTSGGQETQYF
NA,TRBJ1-5,TRBV27,NA,TGTGCCAGCAGTAGACAGCCGAATCAGCCCCAGCATTTT,CASSRQPNQPQHF
NA,TRBJ1-5,TRBV30,once,TGTGCCTGGAGTGTTGCGGGGGGGCAGCCCCAGCATTTT,CAWSVAGGQPQHF
NA,TRBJ1-5,TRBV4-2,NA,TGTGCCAGCAGCCAAGATGGGGGGTCAAGCAATCAGCCCCAGCATTTT,CASSQDGGSSNQPQHF
TRBD2,TRBJ2-2,TRBV7-2,few,TGTGCCAGCAGCCTTAGCGGGGGGGCCTTCACCGGGGAGCTGTTTTTT,CASSLSGGAFTGELFF
NA,TRBJ1-1,TRBV9,NA,TGTGCCAGCAGCGCCCAGGATAAGACTGAAGCTTTCTTT,CASSAQDKTEAFF
NA,TRBJ2-5,TRBV30,NA,TGTGCCTACAGTGACGGGGAGACCCAGTACTTC,CAYSDGETQYF
NA,TRBJ2-5,TRBV27,NA,TGTGCCAGCAGTCCCGGTCCAGGGGTCCCATCGTCCCAGTACTTC,CASSPGPGVPSSQYF
NA,TRBJ2-7,TRBV14,NA,TGTGCCAGCAGCCAGTCCTACGAGCAGTACTTC,CASSQSYEQYF
NA,TRBJ2-3,TRBV29-1,NA,TGCAGCGTTGGACTTCTGACCGATACGCAGTATTTT,CSVGLLTDTQYF
NA,TRBJ2-1,TRBV7-9,NA,TGTGCCAGCAGCTTCGACAATGAGCAGTTCTTC,CASSFDNEQFF
NA,TRBJ1-2,TRBV7-9,NA,TGTGCCAGCAGCTTAAAGAAAGGCTACACCTTC,CASSLKKGYTF
NA,TRBJ2-3,TRBV5-1,NA,TGCGCCAGCAGCTTGTGGGCACGGGGAACAGATACGCAGTATTTT,CASSLWARGTDTQYF
NA,TRBJ1-1,TRBV6-4,NA,TGTGCCAGCAGTGGGGTTGGCAGGGAAGACACTGAAGCTTTCTTT,CASSGVGREDTEAFF